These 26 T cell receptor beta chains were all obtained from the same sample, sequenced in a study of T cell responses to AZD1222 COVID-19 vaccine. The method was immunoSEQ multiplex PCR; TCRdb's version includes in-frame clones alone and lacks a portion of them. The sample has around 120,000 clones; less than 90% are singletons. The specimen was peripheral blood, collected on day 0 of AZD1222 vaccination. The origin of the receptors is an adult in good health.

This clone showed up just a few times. The CDR3 DNA sequence: TGTGCCACCAGCAGAGATGGGGGGCGCCGGGCAACTAATGAAAAACTGTTTTTT. Translating gives CATSRDGGRRATNEKLFF. The V call is TRBV15, the J call TRBJ1-4, with a tentative D call TRBD1 (6 bases). The germline CDR1 and CDR2 sequences are LNHNV and YYDKDF (reference sequence). With 0 bases removed from V and 0 bases from J, the gap between germline ends came to 14 bases. CDR3 size: 18 residues.

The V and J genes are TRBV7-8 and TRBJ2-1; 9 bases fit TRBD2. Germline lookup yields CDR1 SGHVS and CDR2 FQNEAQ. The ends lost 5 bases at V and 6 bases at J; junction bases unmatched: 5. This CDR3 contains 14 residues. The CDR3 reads CASSRSGSVNEQFF. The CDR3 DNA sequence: TGTGCCAGCAGCCGTAGCGGGAGCGTCAATGAGCAGTTCTTC.

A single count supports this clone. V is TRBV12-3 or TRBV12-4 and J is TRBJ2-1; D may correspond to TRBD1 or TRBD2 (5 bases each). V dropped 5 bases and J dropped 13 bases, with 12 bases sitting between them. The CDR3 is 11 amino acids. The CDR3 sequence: CASSPGTHQFF. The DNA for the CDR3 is TGTGCCAGCAGTCCCGGGACCCACCAGTTCTTC.

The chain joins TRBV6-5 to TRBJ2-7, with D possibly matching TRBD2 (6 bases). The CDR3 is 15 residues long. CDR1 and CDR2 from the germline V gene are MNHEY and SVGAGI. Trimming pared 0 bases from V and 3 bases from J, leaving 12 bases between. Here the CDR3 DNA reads TGTGCCAGCAGTTACTCTATAGCGGTTAGCTACGAGCAGTACTTC. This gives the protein CASSYSIAVSYEQYF.

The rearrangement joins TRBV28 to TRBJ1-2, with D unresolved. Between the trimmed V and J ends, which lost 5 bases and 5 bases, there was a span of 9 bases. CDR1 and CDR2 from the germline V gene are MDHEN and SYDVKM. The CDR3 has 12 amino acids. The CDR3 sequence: CASSPVPYGYTF. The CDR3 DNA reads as TGTGCCAGCAGTCCAGTGCCATATGGCTACACCTTC.

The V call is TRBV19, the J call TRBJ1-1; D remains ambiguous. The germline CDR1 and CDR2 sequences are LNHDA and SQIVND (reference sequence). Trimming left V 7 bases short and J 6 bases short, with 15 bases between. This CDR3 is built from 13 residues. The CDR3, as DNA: TGTGCCAGTAATGCAAGTCCCAAGGCTGAAGCTTTCTTT. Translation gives CASNASPKAEAFF.

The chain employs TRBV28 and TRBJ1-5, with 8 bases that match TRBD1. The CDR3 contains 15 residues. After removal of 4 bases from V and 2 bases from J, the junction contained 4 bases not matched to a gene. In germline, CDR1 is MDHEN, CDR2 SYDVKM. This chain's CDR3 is CASSSPQGGNQPQHF. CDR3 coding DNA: TGTGCCAGCAGTTCTCCACAGGGGGGCAATCAGCCCCAGCATTTT.

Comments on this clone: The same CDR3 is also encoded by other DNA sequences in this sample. This CDR3 reads CASSEYRGPQPQHF. DNA for the CDR3: TGTGCCAGCAGTGAGTACAGGGGGCCTCAGCCCCAGCATTTT. This chain links TRBV6-1 with TRBJ1-5, with 9 bases aligning to TRBD1. Trimming cost V 3 bases and J 6 bases; bases outside gene matches: 3. Germline values: CDR1 MNHNS, CDR2 SASEGT. This CDR3 region has 14 residues.

In DNA form, the CDR3 reads TGTGCCAGCAGTTTGTGGGGGACCAGTTCTGGGGCCAACGTCCTGACTTTC. This sequence encodes CASSLWGTSSGANVLTF. The chain employs TRBV28 and TRBJ2-6; D could derive from TRBD1 or TRBD2 (5 bases each). CDR3 size: 17 residues. The V gene's germline CDR1 is MDHEN and CDR2 SYDVKM. V lost 3 bases, J lost 1 base, and 13 bases lay in between.

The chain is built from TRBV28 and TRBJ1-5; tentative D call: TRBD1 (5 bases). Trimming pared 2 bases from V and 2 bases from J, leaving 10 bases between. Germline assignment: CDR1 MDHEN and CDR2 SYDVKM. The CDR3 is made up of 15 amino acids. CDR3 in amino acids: CASSLEGGGNQPQHF. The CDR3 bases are TGTGCCAGCAGTTTAGAGGGAGGGGGCAATCAGCCCCAGCATTTT.

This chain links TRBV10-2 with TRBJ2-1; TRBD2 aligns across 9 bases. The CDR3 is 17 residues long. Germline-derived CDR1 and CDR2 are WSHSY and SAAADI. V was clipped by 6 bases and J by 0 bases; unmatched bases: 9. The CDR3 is CASREASGVSSYNEQFF. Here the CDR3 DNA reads TGCGCCAGCAGGGAGGCTAGCGGGGTCAGCTCCTACAATGAGCAGTTCTTC.

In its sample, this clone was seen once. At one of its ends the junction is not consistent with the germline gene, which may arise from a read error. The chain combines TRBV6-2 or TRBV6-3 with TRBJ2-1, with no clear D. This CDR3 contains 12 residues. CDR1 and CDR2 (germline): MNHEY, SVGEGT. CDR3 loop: CASSHSYNEQFF. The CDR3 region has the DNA TGTGCCAGCAGTCACTCCTACAATGAGCAGTTCTTC.

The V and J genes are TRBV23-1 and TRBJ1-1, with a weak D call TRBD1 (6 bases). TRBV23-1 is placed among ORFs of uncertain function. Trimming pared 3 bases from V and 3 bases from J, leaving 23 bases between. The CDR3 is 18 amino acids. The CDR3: CASSHRNDLVSGDTEAFF. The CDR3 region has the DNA TGCGCCAGCAGTCATCGTAATGATTTGGTCTCAGGGGACACTGAAGCTTTCTTT.

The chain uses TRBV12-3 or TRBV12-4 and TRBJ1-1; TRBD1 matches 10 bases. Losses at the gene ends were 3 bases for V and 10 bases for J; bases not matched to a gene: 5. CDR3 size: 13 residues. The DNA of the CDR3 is TGTGCCAGCAGTTTCGGGACAGGGGTCCGAGCTTTCTTT. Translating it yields CASSFGTGVRAFF.

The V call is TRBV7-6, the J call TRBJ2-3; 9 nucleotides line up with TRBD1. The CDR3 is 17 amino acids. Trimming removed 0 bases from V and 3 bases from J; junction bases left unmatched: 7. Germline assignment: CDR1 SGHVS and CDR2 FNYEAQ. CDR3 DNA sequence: TGTGCCAGCAGCTTAGCGGGGACAGGGCTAAGTACAGATACGCAGTATTTT. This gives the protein CASSLAGTGLSTDTQYF.

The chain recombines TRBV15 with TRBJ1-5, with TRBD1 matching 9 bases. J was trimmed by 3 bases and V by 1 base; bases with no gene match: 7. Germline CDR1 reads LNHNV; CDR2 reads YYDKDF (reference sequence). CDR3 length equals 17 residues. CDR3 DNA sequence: TGTGCCACCAGCAGAGGGGACAGGGCATTCTTCAATCAGCCCCAGCATTTT. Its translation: CATSRGDRAFFNQPQHF.

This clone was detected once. The CDR3 bases are TGTGCCAGCAGCAAAGACAAGGCCTACGAGCAGTACTTC. Protein product: CASSKDKAYEQYF. The rearrangement links TRBV7-7 to TRBJ2-7; no clear D. Germline V gives CDR1 SSHAT, CDR2 FNYEAQ (reference sequence). V dropped 5 bases and J dropped 2 bases, with 10 bases sitting between them. The CDR3 is made up of 13 amino acids.

CDR3 DNA sequence: TGTGCCACCTCGGCGACGGGAAGGGGCTACGAGCAGTACTTC. This sequence encodes CATSATGRGYEQYF. The V gene is TRBV15, the J gene TRBJ2-7; D tentatively reads TRBD1 or TRBD2 (5 bases each). CDR3 length: 14 amino acids. The germline V and J ends were trimmed by 8 bases and 3 bases, with 17 bases remaining between them. The germline V gene has CDR1 LNHNV and CDR2 YYDKDF (reference sequence).

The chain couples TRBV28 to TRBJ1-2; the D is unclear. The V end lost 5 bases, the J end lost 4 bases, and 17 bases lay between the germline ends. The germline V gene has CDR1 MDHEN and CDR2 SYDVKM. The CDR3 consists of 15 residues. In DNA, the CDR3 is TGTGCCAGCAGTCCTCCCCTAGCTAGAACCTATGGCTACACCTTC. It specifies CASSPPLARTYGYTF.

The DNA of the CDR3 is TGTGCCAGCAGAGTGGCGGGACAGGGTCTTCAGCCCCAGCATTTT. It codes for CASRVAGQGLQPQHF. The chain employs TRBV28 and TRBJ1-5; 9 bases fit TRBD1. The CDR3 is 15 residues long. Germline lookup yields CDR1 MDHEN and CDR2 SYDVKM. J lost 6 bases, V lost 6 bases, and 9 bases had no gene match.

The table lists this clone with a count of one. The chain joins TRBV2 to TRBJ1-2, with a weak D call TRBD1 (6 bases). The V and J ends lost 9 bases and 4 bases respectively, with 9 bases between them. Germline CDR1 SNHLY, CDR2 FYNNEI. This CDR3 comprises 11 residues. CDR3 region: CARQGGYGYTF. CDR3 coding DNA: TGTGCCAGACAGGGCGGCTATGGCTACACCTTC.

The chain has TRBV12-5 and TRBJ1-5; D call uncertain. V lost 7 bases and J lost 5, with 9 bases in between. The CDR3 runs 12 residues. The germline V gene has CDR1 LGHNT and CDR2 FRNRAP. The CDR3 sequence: CASALDHQPQHF. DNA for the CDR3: TGTGCTAGTGCTTTAGACCATCAGCCCCAGCATTTT.

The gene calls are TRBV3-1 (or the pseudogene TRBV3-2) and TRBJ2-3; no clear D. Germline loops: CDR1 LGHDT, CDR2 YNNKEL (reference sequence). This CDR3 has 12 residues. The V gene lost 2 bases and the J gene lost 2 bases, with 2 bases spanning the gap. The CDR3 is CASSQYTDTQYF. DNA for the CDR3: TGTGCCAGCAGCCAATACACAGATACGCAGTATTTT.

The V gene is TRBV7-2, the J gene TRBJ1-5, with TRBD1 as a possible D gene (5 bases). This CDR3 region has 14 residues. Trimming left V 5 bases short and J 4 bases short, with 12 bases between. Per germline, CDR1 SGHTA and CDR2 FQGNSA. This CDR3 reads CASSQGPDNQPQHF. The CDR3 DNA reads TGTGCCAGCAGCCAGGGACCGGATAATCAGCCCCAGCATTTT.

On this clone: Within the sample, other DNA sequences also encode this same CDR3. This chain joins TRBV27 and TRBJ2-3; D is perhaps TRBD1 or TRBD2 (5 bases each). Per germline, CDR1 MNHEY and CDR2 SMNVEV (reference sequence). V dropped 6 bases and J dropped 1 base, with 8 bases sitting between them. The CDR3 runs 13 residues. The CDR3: CASSLGGTDTQYF. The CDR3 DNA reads TGTGCCAGCAGCCTGGGGGGCACAGATACGCAGTATTTT.

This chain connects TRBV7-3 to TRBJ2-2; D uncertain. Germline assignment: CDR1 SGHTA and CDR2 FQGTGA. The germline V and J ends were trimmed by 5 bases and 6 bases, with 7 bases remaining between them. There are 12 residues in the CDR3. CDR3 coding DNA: TGTGCCAGCAGCATAGGGTCCGGGGAGCTGTTTTTT. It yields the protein CASSIGSGELFF.